The entry that follows covers one TCR beta chain sequence. Its specificity is not known. The CDR3 length is 15 residues. The germline V gene has CDR1 LGHDT and CDR2 YNNKEL (reference sequence). With 4 bases removed from V and 8 bases from J, the gap between germline ends came to 20 bases. Sample time point: persistent/refractory GD, antithyroid drugs over 5 years with positive TRAb. PBMC RNA served as the TCR library source. The record originates from a study of regulatory T cells in long-lasting Graves disease. Whole-study results and caveats: Peripheral blood, not thyroid tissue, was the sole material studied. Having few samples may have compromised the accuracy. The study found lower TCR diversity in persistent Graves' patients than in newly diagnosed ones. TRBV28 was favored in persistent disease, as were TRBJ1-2 and TRBJ2-5.

Arm-PCR of CDR3 regions and iRepertoire HTBI primers were used to build TCR beta libraries. One entry per CDR3 protein, called by TCRdb with MiXCR from the multiplex PCR reads. The sample has about 400,000 distinct CDR3 sequences, around 21% seen once. The clonotype originates from a female donor with Graves disease. The sample consisted of peripheral blood mononuclear cells (PBMCs), taken when the disease was refractory, from a patient treated with antithyroid drugs. V is TRBV3-1 and J is TRBJ1-2; D gene unclear. CDR3 coding DNA: TGTGCCAGCAGCCCGGTTCTGGCTTTTCAGCGAGGCTACACCTTC. It translates to CASSPVLAFQRGYTF.